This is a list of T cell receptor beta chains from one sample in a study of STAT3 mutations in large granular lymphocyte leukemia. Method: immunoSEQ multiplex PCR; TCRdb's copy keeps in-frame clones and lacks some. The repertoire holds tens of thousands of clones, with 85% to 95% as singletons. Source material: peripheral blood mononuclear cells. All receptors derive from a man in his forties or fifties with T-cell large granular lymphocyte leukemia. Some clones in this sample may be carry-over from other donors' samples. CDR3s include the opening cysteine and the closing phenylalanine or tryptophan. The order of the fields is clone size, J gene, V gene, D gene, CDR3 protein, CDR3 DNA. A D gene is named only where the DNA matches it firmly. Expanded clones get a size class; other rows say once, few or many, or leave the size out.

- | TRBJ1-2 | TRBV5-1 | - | CASSLGQTRDGYTF | TGCGCCAGCAGCTTGGGCCAGACCCGTGATGGCTACACCTTC
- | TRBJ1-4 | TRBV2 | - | CASGRTATNEKLFF | TGTGCCAGCGGCCGGACGGCAACTAATGAAAAACTGTTTTTT
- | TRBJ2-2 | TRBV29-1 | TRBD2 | CSVEEGGLAGGLLTGELFF | TGCAGCGTTGAAGAGGGCGGGCTAGCGGGGGGCCTACTCACCGGGGAGCTGTTTTTT
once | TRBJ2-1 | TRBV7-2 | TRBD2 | CASSLTSGGGNEQFF | TGTGCCAGCAGCTTAACTAGCGGGGGAGGCAATGAGCAGTTCTTC
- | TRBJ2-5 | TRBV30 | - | CAWSDLVGEETQYF | TGTGCCTGGAGTGACCTGGTGGGGGAAGAGACCCAGTACTTC
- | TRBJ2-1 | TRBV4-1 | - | CASSQDGRGVYNEQFF | TGCGCCAGCAGCCAAGATGGACGGGGAGTCTACAATGAGCAGTTCTTC
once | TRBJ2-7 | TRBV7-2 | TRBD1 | CASSLTQGGYEQYF | TGTGCCAGCAGCCTAACACAGGGGGGCTACGAGCAGTACTTC
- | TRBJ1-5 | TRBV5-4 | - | CASSPGPTSGPQHF | TGTGCCAGCAGCCCTGGCCCCACAAGCGGGCCCCAGCATTTT
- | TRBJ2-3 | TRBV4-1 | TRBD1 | CASSQASRDRSFFTDTQYF | TGCGCCAGCAGCCAAGCTAGCCGGGACAGATCCTTTTTCACAGATACGCAGTATTTT
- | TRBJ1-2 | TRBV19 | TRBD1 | CASVNRGVYGYTF | TGTGCCAGCGTTAACAGGGGCGTCTATGGCTACACCTTC
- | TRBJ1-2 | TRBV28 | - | CASSRGNYGYTF | TGTGCCAGCAGTCGCGGGAACTATGGCTACACCTTC
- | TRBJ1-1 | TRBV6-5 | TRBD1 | CASSYAGQGSTEAFF | TGTGCCAGCAGTTACGCGGGACAGGGGAGCACTGAAGCTTTCTTT
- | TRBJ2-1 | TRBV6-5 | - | CASSYSGRSYNEQFF | TGTGCCAGCAGTTACTCGGGACGAAGCTACAATGAGCAGTTCTTC
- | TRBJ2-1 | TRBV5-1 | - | CASSLASSFNEQFF | TGCGCCAGCAGCTTGGCATCATCGTTCAATGAGCAGTTCTTC
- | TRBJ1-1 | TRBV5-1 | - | CASSTGSLNTEAFF | TGCGCCAGCAGTACCGGGTCACTGAACACTGAAGCTTTCTTT
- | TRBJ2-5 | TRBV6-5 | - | CASSPSFRTQETQYF | TGTGCCAGCAGTCCAAGTTTCCGAACCCAAGAGACCCAGTACTTC
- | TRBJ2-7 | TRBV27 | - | CASSLRAVTYEQYF | TGTGCCAGCAGCCTACGGGCGGTTACCTACGAGCAGTACTTC
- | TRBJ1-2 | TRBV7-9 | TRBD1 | CASSLGQGAYGYTF | TGTGCCAGCAGCCTGGGACAGGGGGCATATGGCTACACCTTC
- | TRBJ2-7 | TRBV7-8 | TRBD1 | CASSLGTGGNEQYF | TGTGCCAGCAGCTTAGGGACAGGGGGCAACGAGCAGTACTTC
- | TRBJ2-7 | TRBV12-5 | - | CASGRDISYEQYF | TGTGCTAGTGGTCGCGACATTTCCTACGAGCAGTACTTC
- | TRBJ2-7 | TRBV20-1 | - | CSARGHEQYF | TGCAGTGCTAGGGGCCACGAGCAGTACTTC
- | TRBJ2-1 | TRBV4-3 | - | CASSQDADEQFF | TGCGCCAGCAGCCAAGATGCTGATGAGCAGTTCTTC